The rows below give T cell receptor beta chains drawn from one sample of a study of spatial heterogeneity in lung cancer. TCRdb re-analysed the 5' RACE reads in MiXCR, keeping a single row per CDR3 protein. The sample consists of 15,000 to 20,000 distinct CDR3 sequences, roughly 7% of them appearing once. The sequencing used lung tumor tissue, collected at surgery. Every receptor here comes from a female donor with early-stage non-small cell lung cancer. The conserved cysteine and the conserved F or W are not part of the CDR3 here. A D gene is named only where the DNA matches it firmly.

d_gene,v_gene,j_gene,CDR3aa
NA,TRBV9,TRBJ1-1,ASSLGTLGNTEAF
TRBD1,TRBV19,TRBJ2-1,ASSKVQGVYNEQF
NA,TRBV7-2,TRBJ1-2,ASSLDGADGYT
NA,TRBV11-2,TRBJ1-4,ASSLISGLNEKLF
NA,TRBV29-1,TRBJ2-1,SGAGSASYNEQF
NA,TRBV5-1,TRBJ1-1,ASSHRGGSKPTEAF
NA,TRBV12-3/TRBV12-4,TRBJ2-7,ASSIGGGLAEQY
NA,TRBV20-1,TRBJ2-5,SARTDTPETQY
TRBD1,TRBV5-1,TRBJ2-3,ASSSGTGSADTQY
NA,TRBV7-2,TRBJ2-7,ASSYRDGEQY
TRBD2,TRBV2,TRBJ2-2,ASEIAGLVTGELF
TRBD1,TRBV27,TRBJ2-7,ASSFRDRGFYEQY
NA,TRBV2,TRBJ1-1,ASSAGQMNTEAF